These 9 T cell receptor beta chains share one sample of origin, sequenced in a study of naive and memory T cell subsets. The SP2 primer and nested alpha and beta constant region primers amplified ligated cDNA in four rounds. A single record per CDR3 protein comes from TCRdb applying MiXCR to the 5' RACE reads. The sample contains about 48,000 distinct CDR3 sequences, 4.7% of which appear only once. TCR cDNA received a 3' ligated oligonucleotide that carried a UMI. Receptors originate from a female donor in good health.

Many counts were recorded for this clonotype. The chain is built from TRBV11-3 and TRBJ1-5, with 9 bases matching TRBD1. V lost 6 bases and J lost 0; bases outside the gene matches: 6. Germline CDR1 is SGHNT and CDR2 is YENEEA. The CDR3 runs 16 residues. The CDR3 is CASRIGTGLSNQPQHF. The CDR3 DNA reads TGTGCCAGCAGAATCGGGACAGGGCTTAGCAATCAGCCCCAGCATTTT.

The rearrangement joins TRBV4-1 to TRBJ2-2, with D hard to call. Trimming took off 0 bases at V and 4 bases at J, with 6 bases between the two ends. Per germline, CDR1 MGHRA and CDR2 YSYEKL. The CDR3 consists of 14 residues. The CDR3 DNA follows: TGCGCCAGCAGCCAAGAAGGACGCACCGGGGAGCTGTTTTTT. Its protein is CASSQEGRTGELFF.

This clonotype has at least ten counts. V and J are TRBV29-1 and TRBJ2-7; the D gene is possibly TRBD1 (7 bases). The CDR3 is 14 amino acids. V was clipped by 6 bases and J by 0 bases, with 15 bases between them. CDR1 and CDR2 from the germline V gene are SQVTM and ANQGSEA. CDR3 sequence: CSVAGQSSSYEQYF. Written as DNA, the CDR3 is TGCAGCGTCGCGGGACAGTCGAGCTCCTACGAGCAGTACTTC.

Details on this clonotype: A read error is possible here, since a much larger clone lies one base away. The chain employs TRBV4-3 and TRBJ1-5, with D maybe TRBD1 (5 bases). Per germline, CDR1 LGHNA and CDR2 YSLEER. The CDR3 loop spans 15 amino acids. In DNA form, the CDR3 reads TGCGCCAGCAGCCAAGACGGTCAGGGTGGTCAGCCCCTGCATTTT. It encodes CASSQDGQGGQPLHF.

This clonotype was seen repeatedly, ten times or more. This chain uses TRBV5-1 with TRBJ2-5; D gene ambiguous. V was clipped by 0 bases and J by 5 bases, with 2 bases between them. There are 11 residues in the CDR3. Looked up from germline, CDR1 is SGHRS and CDR2 is YFSETQ. The CDR3 reads CASSLAETQYF. The CDR3 nucleotides read TGCGCCAGCAGCTTGGCGGAGACCCAGTACTTC.

Note on this clonotype: Since a much larger clone is just one base distant, this may be a read error. The rearrangement joins TRBV20-1 to TRBJ2-1, with 10 bases identical to TRBD2. J was trimmed by 15 bases and V by 3 bases; bases with no gene match: 11. CDR3 length equals 13 residues. Germline CDR1 reads DFQATT; CDR2 reads SNEGSKA (reference sequence). In nucleotides, the CDR3 is TGCAGTGCTAGCCTAGCGGGAGTTTCAGGGCGGTTCTTC. Translated, it gives CSASLAGVSGRFF.

The sample holds a few counts of this clonotype. The chain's CDR3 is CASSLPGEISYEQYF. CDR3 DNA: TGTGCCAGCAGCCTCCCCGGGGAAATCTCCTACGAGCAGTACTTC. The chain employs TRBV28 and TRBJ2-7, with a possible D match to TRBD2 (5 bases). V dropped 6 bases and J dropped 0 bases, with 15 bases sitting between them. CDR1 and CDR2 (germline): MDHEN, SYDVKM. The CDR3 covers 15 residues. The full variable domain, completed using reference TRBV28 and TRBJ2-7, is DVKVTQSSRYLVKRTGEKVFLECVQDMDHENMFWYRQDPGLGLRLIYFSYDVKMKEKGDIPEGYSVSREKKERFSLILESASTNQTSMYLCASSLPGEISYEQYFGPGTRLTVT.

CDR3 nucleotide sequence: TGTGCCACCTCGCCCGGGGCCCGCACAGATACGCAGTATTTT. As protein: CATSPGARTDTQYF. The chain is built from TRBV19 and TRBJ2-3, with D perhaps matching TRBD1 or TRBD2 (5 bases each). V was clipped by 10 bases and J by 1 base, with 15 bases between them. CDR3 length: 14 residues. CDR1 LNHDA and CDR2 SQIVND come from the germline V gene (reference sequence).

In this sample, this clonotype turned up many times. The J gene is TRBJ1-4, the V gene TRBV7-2; 8 bases align to TRBD1. Per the germline V gene, CDR1 is SGHTA and CDR2 is FQGNSA. The CDR3 is 17 residues long. V gave up 4 bases and J gave up 1 base; unmatched junction bases: 8. The CDR3, as DNA: TGTGCCAGCAGCTGGGGTCAGGGGGCGGTAACTAATGAAAAACTGTTTTTT. Translated, it gives CASSWGQGAVTNEKLFF.